The 26 T cell receptor beta chains reported below all come from one sample, sequenced in a study of identifying expanded T cells in peripheral blood (dated by TCRdb to the late 2010s). Library preparation employed the immunoSEQ multiplex PCR assay. The immuneACCESS repertoire file appears here via TCRdb, limited to in-frame rearrangements. These files lack a portion of the clones; in checked studies, under half of the deficit traces to unresolved V genes, and the cause of the others is not known. This sample holds some 97,000 clones; over 80% were observed only once. The ten most abundant clones make up around 5% of the sample. Material: blood. The receptors were sampled from a person aged 18 to 75 in good health.

This chain connects TRBV7-2 to TRBJ1-1; D possibly corresponds to TRBD1 (6 bases). This CDR3 has 14 residues. V was shortened by 1 base and J by 6 bases, with 12 bases between the two germline ends. In germline, CDR1 is SGHTA, CDR2 FQGNSA. CDR3 DNA: TGTGCCAGCAGCTTAGGTCAGGGGATATCTGAAGCTTTCTTT. It specifies CASSLGQGISEAFF.

The rearrangement links TRBV7-9 to TRBJ2-7; D assignment may be TRBD1 or TRBD2 (5 bases each). The CDR3 length is 14 residues. Trimming stripped 0 bases from V and 2 bases from J, with 8 bases between. Germline lookup yields CDR1 SEHNR and CDR2 FQNEAQ (reference sequence). The CDR3 is CASSLAGVTYEQYF. For the CDR3, the DNA is TGTGCCAGCAGCTTAGCGGGGGTTACCTACGAGCAGTACTTC.

The chain joins TRBV5-5 to TRBJ1-5, with D unclear. From germline, CDR1 is SGHKS and CDR2 YYEKEE (reference sequence). The V end was cut by 0 bases, the J end by 4 bases, with 14 bases between. This CDR3 contains 16 residues. The CDR3 sequence is CASSLAARLENQPQHF. Here the CDR3 DNA reads TGTGCCAGCAGCTTGGCCGCAAGGCTGGAAAATCAGCCCCAGCATTTT.

The rearrangement links TRBV7-9 to TRBJ1-1; no firm D call. With 5 bases removed from V and 4 bases from J, the gap between germline ends came to 8 bases. This CDR3 spans 12 amino acids. CDR1 is SEHNR and CDR2 is FQNEAQ in the germline V gene (reference sequence). CDR3 nucleotides: TGTGCCAGCAGCCATGGTTTCACTGAAGCTTTCTTT. It yields the protein CASSHGFTEAFF.

This rearrangement joins TRBV7-8 to TRBJ2-7; 10 bases agree with TRBD1. Germline V gene sequence: CDR1 SGHVS, CDR2 FQNEAQ. This CDR3 spans 15 amino acids. The V segment lost 5 bases and the J segment 2 bases; nucleotides outside the gene matches: 6. The CDR3 nucleotides read TGTGCCAGCAGCCCGAGGACAGGGGGGACCTACGAGCAGTACTTC. Translation: CASSPRTGGTYEQYF. Combining the CDR3 with reference TRBV7-8 and TRBJ2-7 gives the whole variable domain GAGVSQSPRYKVAKRGQDVALRCDPISGHVSLFWYQQALGQGPEFLTYFQNEAQLDKSGLPSDRFFAERPEGSVSTLKIQRTQQEDSAVYLCASSPRTGGTYEQYFGPGTRLTVT.

V gene TRBV7-2 combines with J gene TRBJ2-7; D uncertain. Deletions cut 5 bases from V and 0 bases from J, with 8 bases between. This CDR3 region has 13 residues. Germline CDR1 and CDR2: SGHTA and FQGNSA. CDR3 protein: CASSNRASYEQYF. CDR3 sequence (DNA): TGTGCCAGCAGCAACCGAGCCTCCTACGAGCAGTACTTC. The full variable domain, in which reference TRBV7-2 and TRBJ2-7 provide the parts outside the CDR3, is GAGVSQSPSNKVTEKGKDVELRCDPISGHTALYWYRQSLGQGLEFLIYFQGNSAPDKSGLPSDRFSAERTGGSVSTLTIQRTQQEDSAVYLCASSNRASYEQYFGPGTRLTVT.

This rearrangement joins TRBV7-9 to TRBJ1-1, with no clear D. CDR1 and CDR2 (germline): SEHNR, FQNEAQ (reference sequence). The ends were cut back, 5 bases at V and 9 bases at J, with 13 bases in the middle. There are 12 residues in the CDR3. The CDR3 reads CASSKSGQQAFF. Here the CDR3 DNA reads TGTGCCAGCAGCAAATCGGGCCAGCAAGCTTTCTTT.

As to this clone: A read error may produce the germline difference seen at one junction end. The gene calls are TRBV5-4 and TRBJ1-2, with D maybe TRBD1 (6 bases). Germline CDR1 SGHNT, CDR2 YYREEE (reference sequence). This CDR3 contains 15 residues. CDR3 residues: CASADRAGANYGYTF. CDR3 nucleotides: TGCGCCAGCGCCGATCGGGCAGGGGCTAACTATGGCTACACCTTC. The variable domain in full, with the rest retrieved from reference TRBV5-4 and TRBJ1-2, is ETGVTQSPTHLIKTRGQQVTLRCSSQSGHNTVSWYQQALGQGPQFIFQYYREEENGRGNFPPRFSGLQFPNYSSELNVNALELDDSALYLCASADRAGANYGYTFGSGTRLTVV.

The rearrangement uses TRBV4-2 and TRBJ2-2; 8 bases align to TRBD2. CDR1 LGHNA and CDR2 YNFKEQ come from the germline V gene. V dropped 1 base and J dropped 0; count of bases not matched to a gene: 13. The CDR3 totals 20 residues. Here the CDR3 DNA reads TGTGCCAGCAGCCAAGTTAGTATCCGAGCGGGAGCATCGAACACCGGGGAGCTGTTTTTT. It encodes CASSQVSIRAGASNTGELFF.

The chain employs TRBV11-2 and TRBJ2-5, with 11 bases that match TRBD2. CDR1 and CDR2 from the germline V gene are SGHAT and FQNNGV. Germline trimming cut 5 bases from V and 9 bases from J; bases unmatched to any gene: 8. The CDR3 runs 14 residues. The CDR3 bases are TGTGCCAGCAGCCTGACTAGCGGGGATGGGGCCCAGTACTTC. Translation gives CASSLTSGDGAQYF.

This sequence joins TRBV5-1 and TRBJ1-1, with D perhaps matching TRBD1 (5 bases). V lost 0 bases to trimming and J lost 5 bases, with 11 bases between them. In germline, CDR1 is SGHRS, CDR2 YFSETQ. This CDR3 contains 14 residues. The CDR3 sequence: CASSLVGEGTEAFF. CDR3 bases: TGCGCCAGCAGCTTGGTTGGGGAGGGGACTGAAGCTTTCTTT.

The chain joins TRBV29-1 to TRBJ1-2; D remains ambiguous. The CDR3 is 8 residues long. The V end lost 4 bases, the J end lost 12 bases, and 6 bases lay between the germline ends. Germline V gene sequence: CDR1 SQVTM, CDR2 ANQGSEA. The CDR3: CSVGTDTF. The DNA of the CDR3 is TGCAGCGTTGGGACCGACACCTTC. The whole variable domain, filled in from reference TRBV29-1 and TRBJ1-2, reads SAVISQKPSRDICQRGTSLTIQCQVDSQVTMMFWYRQQPGQSLTLIATANQGSEATYESGFVIDKFPISRPNLTFSTLTVSNMSPEDSSIYLCSVGTDTFGSGTRLTVV.

This clone was detected once. This rearrangement joins TRBV7-9 to TRBJ2-1; 10 nucleotides agree with TRBD1. The CDR3 is 17 amino acids. With V trimmed by 4 bases and J by 8 bases, 14 bases remained unmatched. The germline gives CDR1 SEHNR, CDR2 FQNEAQ (reference sequence). This CDR3 reads CASSSQTGTGDGHEQFF. CDR3 nucleotide sequence: TGTGCCAGCAGCTCCCAGACCGGGACAGGGGACGGCCATGAGCAGTTCTTC. The variable domain in full, completed from reference TRBV7-9 and TRBJ2-1, reads DTGVSQNPRHKITKRGQNVTFRCDPISEHNRLYWYRQTLGQGPEFLTYFQNEAQLEKSRLLSDRFSAERPKGSFSTLEIQRTEQGDSAMYLCASSSQTGTGDGHEQFFGPGTRLTVL.

V is TRBV15 and J is TRBJ2-1; 11 bases map to TRBD2. Losses at the gene ends were 2 bases for V and 10 bases for J; bases not matched to a gene: 10. This CDR3 spans 16 amino acids. Germline CDR1 reads LNHNV; CDR2 reads YYDKDF (reference sequence). The CDR3 DNA sequence: TGTGCCACCAGCAGAAGGCGTAGCGGGGGGGCTTCGGAGCAGTTCTTC. Encoded protein: CATSRRRSGGASEQFF.

This rearrangement joins TRBV5-1 to TRBJ1-4, with TRBD1 as a possible D gene (5 bases). V was shortened by 4 bases and J by 0 bases, with 13 bases between the two germline ends. The CDR3 covers 16 residues. Germline-derived CDR1 and CDR2 are SGHRS and YFSETQ. The chain's CDR3 is CASSPTQGATNEKLFF. The CDR3 bases are TGCGCCAGCAGCCCCACTCAGGGTGCAACTAATGAAAAACTGTTTTTT.

The V call is TRBV27, the J call TRBJ1-1; D not certain. V lost 4 bases to trimming and J lost 3 bases, with 18 bases between them. The CDR3 sequence is 16 residues long. Germline-derived CDR1 and CDR2 are MNHEY and SMNVEV (reference sequence). The CDR3 DNA follows: TGTGCCAGCAGTTCCAGTCTGCAACGGAGGGACACTGAAGCTTTCTTT. Residues: CASSSSLQRRDTEAFF.

The chain has TRBV27 and TRBJ1-1; tentatively, D is TRBD1 (5 bases). CDR3 length equals 15 residues. Deletions cut 2 bases from V and 0 bases from J, with 10 bases between. Germline V gene data show CDR1 as MNHEY and CDR2 as SMNVEV (reference sequence). The CDR3 DNA reads TGTGCCAGCAGTTTAAACGGGGCGTTGAACACTGAAGCTTTCTTT. Amino acids: CASSLNGALNTEAFF.

This rearrangement joins TRBV28 to TRBJ1-2, with D hard to call. V was trimmed by 2 bases and J by 0 bases, leaving 10 bases between them. The CDR3 loop spans 15 amino acids. Germline CDR1 and CDR2: MDHEN and SYDVKM. CDR3 amino acids: CASSLTTGANYGYTF. In DNA, the CDR3 is TGTGCCAGCAGTTTAACGACCGGAGCTAACTATGGCTACACCTTC.

J is TRBJ1-1 and V is TRBV11-2; a weak D match, TRBD1 (5 bases). The CDR3 is 14 amino acids. Germline CDR1 is SGHAT and CDR2 is FQNNGV. The ends were cut back, 7 bases at V and 1 base at J, with 13 bases in the middle. The CDR3 DNA reads as TGTGCCAGCACGAGGGGACTTACGAACACTGAAGCTTTCTTT. Translated, it gives CASTRGLTNTEAFF.

There are a few counts of this clone. Other DNA sequences in the sample encode the same CDR3. Here the CDR3 reads CASSVGGNTEAFF. The CDR3 DNA is TGTGCCAGCAGTGTAGGCGGGAACACTGAAGCTTTCTTT. The rearrangement joins TRBV6-1 to TRBJ1-1, with D hard to call. The CDR3 is made up of 13 amino acids. Germline-derived CDR1 and CDR2 are MNHNS and SASEGT. V shed 4 bases and J shed 1 base, with 7 bases lying between them.

The rearrangement links TRBV11-2 to TRBJ2-7; no clear D gene. The CDR3 consists of 14 residues. The V gene lost 5 bases and the J gene lost 3 bases, with 14 bases spanning the gap. The germline V gene encodes CDR1 SGHAT and CDR2 FQNNGV. The CDR3 is CASSLEPQVYEQYF. DNA of the CDR3: TGTGCCAGCAGCCTTGAACCCCAGGTCTACGAGCAGTACTTC.

Points on this clone: The junction and the germline gene differ at one end; a read error may be behind it. V is TRBV7-8 and J is TRBJ2-2; D is uncertain. CDR1 is SGHVS, CDR2 FQNEAQ, per germline. The CDR3 has 12 residues. The CDR3 DNA follows: TGTGCGAGCACGGAGAACACCGGGGAGCTGTTTTTT. This sequence encodes CASTENTGELFF.

This clone was detected once. This chain connects TRBV19 to TRBJ1-1; D is unresolved. Trimming shortened V by 7 bases and J by 2 bases, and 14 bases separated the two germline ends. The CDR3 extends over 14 amino acids. Germline CDR1 and CDR2: LNHDA and SQIVND (reference sequence). The CDR3 sequence: CASTLTEVNTEAFF. The CDR3 nucleotides are TGTGCCAGTACCCTAACGGAGGTAAACACTGAAGCTTTCTTT.

The genes are TRBV6-6 and TRBJ2-3; 9 bases map to TRBD2. The CDR3 totals 16 residues. Per the germline V gene, CDR1 is MNHNY and CDR2 is SVGAGI (reference sequence). V shed 7 bases and J 7 bases; nucleotides not matched to a gene: 15. Written as DNA, the CDR3 is TGTGCCAGCACCGACGGCCTGCGGGGGGGCCTGAATACGCAGTATTTT. It is translated as CASTDGLRGGLNTQYF.

The V call is TRBV29-1, the J call TRBJ1-1; 8 bases fit TRBD1. The trim removed 3 bases at V and 4 bases at J, leaving 4 bases unmatched. The length of the CDR3 is 13 residues. The germline V gene has CDR1 SQVTM and CDR2 ANQGSEA. This chain's CDR3 is CSVENRGGTEAFF. The CDR3 DNA is TGCAGCGTTGAGAACAGGGGGGGCACTGAAGCTTTCTTT.

The chain combines TRBV4-1 with TRBJ1-4, with D possibly TRBD1 on 6 matching bases. This CDR3 region has 15 residues. Germline V gene sequence: CDR1 MGHRA, CDR2 YSYEKL. The germline V and J ends were trimmed by 0 bases and 8 bases, with 13 bases remaining between them. The CDR3 here is CASSQDQGMREKLFF. The CDR3 DNA reads TGCGCCAGCAGCCAAGATCAGGGGATGAGGGAAAAACTGTTTTTT.